This T cell receptor beta chain was obtained from a study of blood T cell repertoires in COVID-19. CDR1 is MRHNA, CDR2 SNTAGT, per germline. The CDR3 runs 15 residues. The V gene end was trimmed by 2 bases and the J gene end by 7 bases; junction bases not matched to a gene: 6. Residents of 24 US areas, aged about 18 to 89 years, made up the participants. Participants were placed into cohorts based on the clinical history they reported. People in the exposed group encountered a COVID-19 case within 2 weeks before entering the study. In the original workflow: Reference gene primer amplification gave nucleated cell count estimates. The table came from immunoSEQ multiplex PCR; TCRdb's copy has only in-frame clones and leaves some out. V and J calls and clone size are those listed in that table; D and trimming were worked out from the DNA. The data hold some 340,000 clones, with 90% observed a single time.

Sequenced: PBMCs or T cells enriched from blood (not recorded which). The chain carries TRBV6-4 and TRBJ2-1; 9 bases map to TRBD2. The source is a woman aged 25 to 39 who had been exposed to COVID-19. This chain's CDR3 is CASSDTAGGGNEQFF. CDR3 in DNA: TGTGCCAGCAGTGACACAGCGGGGGGCGGGAATGAGCAGTTCTTC.